The rows below give T cell receptor beta chains drawn from one sample of a study of regulatory T cells in long-lasting Graves disease. TCRdb redid the calling of the multiplex PCR reads with MiXCR, one entry per CDR3 protein. The top ten clones hold around 26% of a sample with approximately 440,000 distinct CDR3 sequences, about 25% of them seen once. Sequencing was performed on peripheral blood mononuclear cells (PBMCs), taken when the disease was refractory, from a patient treated with antithyroid drugs. These receptors all come from a female donor with Graves disease. CDR3s include the opening cysteine and the closing phenylalanine or tryptophan. Only part of the rows carry a size: once, few, many, or a class if the clone is expanded.

few,TRBJ1-2,TRBV6-1,CASSKTRDRVGSHYGYTF
NA,TRBJ2-4,TRBV7-8,CASSAQWADEDKNIQYF
many,TRBJ2-5,TRBV20-1,CSAGETQYF
NA,TRBJ1-3,TRBV19,CASNSPGNTIYF
NA,TRBJ2-7,TRBV20-1,CSARSNNEQYF
few,TRBJ1-1,TRBV2,CASSQTGTANTEAFF
NA,TRBJ2-1,TRBV10-3,CAINEDYNEQFF
NA,TRBJ1-5,TRBV6-2/TRBV6-3,CASSPALRSNQPQHF
many,TRBJ2-7,TRBV28,CASSLWGHEQYF
NA,TRBJ2-1,TRBV18,CASSPVLLAGEVQFF
many,TRBJ2-5,TRBV11-2,CASSPRTSSVQETQYF
NA,TRBJ2-7,TRBV6-1,CASSLGLAGAISYEQYF
many,TRBJ1-2,TRBV12-3/TRBV12-4,CASKTQGMGPNYGYTF
once,TRBJ2-3,TRBV28,CASSDPGTSGSGTQYF
few,TRBJ2-7,TRBV5-1,CASSTGLAASSYEQYF